The 23 T cell receptor beta chains below all came from one sample that was sequenced in a study of blood T cell repertoires in COVID-19. Assay: immunoSEQ multiplex PCR; the TCRdb copy retains only in-frame clones and omits some. Of about 170,000 clones listed, roughly 90% were seen once; the top ten hold around 5%. The sample consisted of peripheral blood. The receptor set was obtained from a young man with COVID-19, enrolled during active disease.

The chain recombines TRBV3-1 (or the pseudogene TRBV3-2) with TRBJ2-7, with D perhaps matching TRBD1 (6 bases). From germline, CDR1 is LGHDT and CDR2 YNNKEL (reference sequence). V lost 3 bases, J lost 1 base, and 10 bases lay in between. CDR3 length: 14 amino acids. CDR3 in amino acids: CASSQGAGSYEQYF. The CDR3 nucleotides read TGTGCCAGCAGCCAGGGGGCTGGATCCTACGAGCAGTACTTC.

The chain links TRBV4-2 to TRBJ1-6, with D maybe TRBD1 (6 bases). Germline loops: CDR1 LGHNA, CDR2 YNFKEQ. The CDR3 length is 15 residues. V gave up 4 bases and J gave up 9 bases, with 16 bases separating them. CDR3 loop: CASSPNQGTSSPLHF. CDR3 DNA sequence: TGTGCCAGCAGCCCAAATCAGGGGACGAGTTCACCCCTCCACTTT.

The chain couples TRBV5-6 to TRBJ2-7; 11 bases align to TRBD2. CDR1 SGHDT and CDR2 YYEEEE come from the germline V gene. V lost 3 bases to trimming and J lost 2 bases; unmatched junction nucleotides: 7. There are 16 residues in the CDR3. The CDR3 DNA reads TGTGCCAGCAGCTCTGGACTAGCGGGCTCTCCCTACGAGCAGTACTTC. Its protein is CASSSGLAGSPYEQYF.

V is TRBV18 and J is TRBJ2-1; 9 positions agree with TRBD1. Germline CDR1 and CDR2: KGHSH and LQKENI. The CDR3 loop spans 16 amino acids. Germline trimming cut 6 bases from V and 5 bases from J; bases unmatched to any gene: 11. CDR3 in amino acids: CASSKRGTGYNNEQFF. CDR3 sequence (DNA): TGTGCCAGCTCGAAACGTGGGACAGGGTACAACAATGAGCAGTTCTTC.

The V gene is TRBV6-1, the J gene TRBJ2-7; 8 bases are a match to TRBD1. The germline V gene has CDR1 MNHNS and CDR2 SASEGT. The CDR3 loop spans 16 amino acids. The trim removed 4 bases at V and 2 bases at J, leaving 10 bases unmatched. Here the CDR3 reads CASSAYGTGFPYEQYF. The CDR3 DNA sequence: TGTGCCAGCAGTGCCTATGGGACAGGTTTCCCCTACGAGCAGTACTTC.

Here the CDR3 reads CARRRDRANSPLHF. The DNA of the CDR3 is TGTGCCAGACGTCGGGACAGGGCGAATTCACCCCTCCACTTT. The V call is TRBV5-3, the J call TRBJ1-6, with 9 bases fitting TRBD1. TRBV5-3 qualifies as an ORF whose function is uncertain. Trimming cost V 7 bases and J 7 bases; bases outside gene matches: 6. CDR3 length equals 14 residues.

The chain recombines TRBV7-2 with TRBJ2-3; the D is unclear. The CDR3 contains 14 residues. Germline CDR1 SGHTA, CDR2 FQGNSA. V was trimmed by 6 bases and J by 1 base, leaving 11 bases between them. The CDR3 loop reads CASSSSIGTDTQYF. CDR3 in DNA: TGTGCCAGCAGTAGTTCCATCGGCACAGATACGCAGTATTTT.

V is TRBV19 and J is TRBJ1-5; D may be TRBD1 (6 bases). The CDR3 totals 15 residues. V lost 5 bases to trimming and J lost 5 bases, with 16 bases between them. From germline, CDR1 is LNHDA and CDR2 SQIVND (reference sequence). The CDR3 protein is CASSYRFGGHQPQHF. In DNA, the CDR3 is TGTGCCAGTAGTTACAGATTCGGGGGGCATCAGCCCCAGCATTTT.

V gene TRBV29-1 combines with J gene TRBJ2-7; possibly TRBD1 for D (5 bases). Trimming cost V 0 bases and J 2 bases, with 14 bases left between them. The CDR3 loop spans 15 amino acids. Germline assignment: CDR1 SQVTM and CDR2 ANQGSEA. CDR3 nucleotide sequence: TGCAGCGTTGAAGATGGGCAGGGAATCCCCTACGAGCAGTACTTC. Amino acid sequence: CSVEDGQGIPYEQYF.

The V and J genes are TRBV6-2 or TRBV6-3 and TRBJ2-1; 10 bases match TRBD2. The V gene end was trimmed by 2 bases and the J gene end by 3 bases; junction bases not matched to a gene: 7. The CDR3 runs to 17 residues. Germline V gives CDR1 MNHEY, CDR2 SVGEGT. In DNA, the CDR3 is TGTGCCAGCAGTTACACCGACGCTAGCGGGAGCTACAATGAGCAGTTCTTC. Residues: CASSYTDASGSYNEQFF.

The chain employs TRBV10-3 and TRBJ2-5, with TRBD1 as a possible D gene (6 bases). Germline CDR1 ENHRY, CDR2 SYGVKD. This CDR3 region has 17 residues. Trimming left V 6 bases short and J 1 base short, with 21 bases between. This CDR3 reads CAIRDRVAGQSQETQYF. The CDR3 DNA is TGTGCCATCAGGGACCGTGTGGCAGGACAGTCCCAAGAGACCCAGTACTTC.

The V call is TRBV9, the J call TRBJ2-7; 12 nucleotides align to TRBD1. V was pared by 4 bases and J by 6 bases, with 5 bases of the junction left unmatched. CDR1 and CDR2 from the germline V gene are SGDLS and YYNGEE. The CDR3 spans 14 residues. CDR3 sequence: CASSPGQGAREQYF. The CDR3 bases are TGTGCCAGCAGCCCGGGACAGGGGGCTCGCGAGCAGTACTTC.

The chain combines TRBV2 with TRBJ1-1; D is uncertain. The CDR3 sequence is 14 residues long. Trimming cost V 4 bases and J 3 bases, with 12 bases left between them. Germline-derived CDR1 and CDR2 are SNHLY and FYNNEI. The CDR3 DNA is TGTGCCAGCAGTGCCCCAGAAGATGACACTGAAGCTTTCTTT. Amino acid sequence: CASSAPEDDTEAFF. Using reference TRBV2 and TRBJ1-1 for the parts outside the CDR3, the full variable domain is EPEVTQTPSHQVTQMGQEVILRCVPISNHLYFYWYRQILGQKVEFLVSFYNNEISEKSEIFDDQFSVERPDGSNFTLKIRSTKLEDSAMYFCASSAPEDDTEAFFGQGTRLTVV.

The CDR3 reads CASSPGLWTYEQYF. The CDR3 nucleotides read TGTGCCAGTAGTCCCGGACTATGGACCTACGAGCAGTACTTC. This chain connects TRBV19 to TRBJ2-7, with a tentative D call TRBD2 (6 bases). The germline V gene encodes CDR1 LNHDA and CDR2 SQIVND (reference sequence). This CDR3 is built from 14 residues. Trimming took off 5 bases at V and 2 bases at J, with 13 bases between the two ends.

The genes are TRBV6-4 and TRBJ2-1, with D possibly TRBD1 on 6 matching bases. CDR1 is MRHNA, CDR2 SNTAGT, per germline. Trimming took off 5 bases at V and 4 bases at J, with 9 bases between the two ends. CDR3 length: 13 residues. CDR3 in amino acids: CASSNDRYNEQFF. CDR3 DNA: TGTGCCAGCAGTAACGACAGGTACAATGAGCAGTTCTTC.

This clone was seen a single time. The chain uses TRBV6-2 or TRBV6-3 and TRBJ2-7; 14 positions agree with TRBD2. The V gene's germline CDR1 is MNHEY and CDR2 SVGEGT. This CDR3 is built from 18 residues. The V gene end was trimmed by 0 bases and the J gene end by 3 bases; junction bases not matched to a gene: 7. DNA for the CDR3: TGTGCCAGCAGTTACTCCCCGAGACTAGCGGGAGGGCACTACGAGCAGTACTTC. As protein: CASSYSPRLAGGHYEQYF.

Details on this clone: An end of the junction does not agree with germline; a read error may underlie this. The V gene is TRBV13, the J gene TRBJ1-4, with TRBD1 identical over 7 bases. CDR1 PRHDT and CDR2 FYEKMQ come from the germline V gene (reference sequence). The CDR3 sequence is 16 residues long. Here the CDR3 reads CASSLLRGTVNEKLLF. DNA for the CDR3: TGTGCCAGCAGCTTATTAAGAGGGACAGTAAATGAAAAACTGCTTTTT.

The rearrangement uses TRBV5-1 and TRBJ1-1, with 7 bases matching TRBD1. In germline, CDR1 is SGHRS, CDR2 YFSETQ. V shed 0 bases, J shed 3 bases, and the junction held 11 bases outside the gene matches. The CDR3 extends over 17 amino acids. The CDR3 nucleotides are TGCGCCAGCAGCTTGGATGGACAACCGGGACAGCACACTGAAGCTTTCTTT. Translated: CASSLDGQPGQHTEAFF.

The chain is built from TRBV11-2 and TRBJ2-1, with TRBD2 as a possible D gene (5 bases). The length of the CDR3 is 12 residues. The germline CDR1 and CDR2 sequences are SGHAT and FQNNGV. The germline V and J ends were trimmed by 4 bases and 9 bases, with 10 bases remaining between them. CDR3: CASSSREIEQFF. CDR3 nucleotides: TGTGCCAGCAGCTCCCGGGAAATTGAGCAGTTCTTC.

The chain links TRBV9 to TRBJ2-2, with D maybe TRBD2 (7 bases). V dropped 0 bases and J dropped 4 bases, with 16 bases sitting between them. The CDR3 totals 17 residues. The germline gives CDR1 SGDLS, CDR2 YYNGEE. This CDR3 reads CASSVEVGGLSTGELFF. Here the CDR3 DNA reads TGTGCCAGCAGCGTAGAAGTGGGGGGGCTGAGCACCGGGGAGCTGTTTTTT.

The gene calls are TRBV24-1 and TRBJ2-1, with TRBD1 identical over 9 bases. The CDR3 runs to 16 residues. V lost 3 bases, J lost 7 bases, and 9 bases stayed unmatched. CDR1 is KGHDR, CDR2 SFDVKD, per germline. The CDR3 nucleotides are TGTGCCACCAGTGATACTACAGGGGGCGCGAGGAATGAGCAGTTCTTC. Its protein is CATSDTTGGARNEQFF.

V usage is TRBV30 and J usage is TRBJ2-7; TRBD2 is a possible D gene (6 bases). Germline V gene lookup returns CDR1 GTSNPN and CDR2 SVGIG (reference sequence). This CDR3 spans 14 amino acids. V was shortened by 1 base and J by 7 bases, with 17 bases between the two germline ends. Here the CDR3 reads CAWSATFLAGEQYF. DNA of the CDR3: TGTGCCTGGAGTGCGACATTCCTTGCGGGGGAGCAGTACTTC.

The sample holds one count of this clone. The chain carries TRBV4-1 and TRBJ2-3; maybe TRBD2 (7 bases). Trimming pared 0 bases from V and 1 base from J, leaving 14 bases between. The CDR3 consists of 17 residues. CDR1 is MGHRA and CDR2 is YSYEKL in the germline V gene. The CDR3 spells CASSQDHTGGGTDTQYF. Written as DNA, the CDR3 is TGCGCCAGCAGCCAAGATCACACGGGGGGCGGCACAGATACGCAGTATTTT.